The 11 T cell receptor beta chains below all came from one sample that was sequenced in a study of radiotherapy plus CTLA-4 blockade in lung cancer. Profiling relied on immunoSEQ multiplex PCR, and the TCRdb table lists in-frame clones only, not all of them. The sample comprises roughly 59,000 clones, 72% of which are singletons, and about 8.5% rests with the top ten. Sequences were derived from peripheral blood, sampled from a patient treated with radiotherapy plus ipilimumab. These receptor sequences come from a human donor with non-small cell lung cancer whose response to radiotherapy plus ipilimumab could not be evaluated.

V gene TRBV7-9 combines with J gene TRBJ2-3; possibly TRBD1 for D (5 bases). The CDR3 is made up of 16 amino acids. CDR1 is SEHNR and CDR2 is FQNEAQ in the germline V gene (reference sequence). Trimming cost V 1 base and J 0 bases, with 11 bases left between them. The CDR3: CASSLVVTASTDTQYF. The CDR3 DNA is TGTGCCAGCAGCTTAGTAGTGACAGCTAGCACAGATACGCAGTATTTT.

The CDR3 loop is CSARVRDGYTF. In nucleotides, the CDR3 is TGCAGTGCTAGAGTCAGGGATGGCTACACCTTC. The chain combines TRBV20-1 with TRBJ1-2; maybe TRBD1 (5 bases). V was shortened by 1 base and J by 6 bases, with 6 bases between the two germline ends. The CDR3 sequence is 11 residues long. Germline CDR1 reads DFQATT; CDR2 reads SNEGSKA (reference sequence).

The genes are TRBV9 and TRBJ1-2, with 8 positions matching TRBD1. The V and J ends lost 0 bases and 3 bases, in that order; junction bases with no gene match: 4. There are 15 residues in the CDR3. The V gene's germline CDR1 is SGDLS and CDR2 YYNGEE. CDR3 nucleotide sequence: TGTGCCAGCAGCGTAGACTCAGGGGGCGACTATGGCTACACCTTC. This translates into CASSVDSGGDYGYTF.

DNA for the CDR3: TGTGCCAGCAGTGAGGATCAGGGGGCGGTCGGCGAGCAGTACTTC. It encodes CASSEDQGAVGEQYF. The V and J genes are TRBV2 and TRBJ2-7, with 8 bases identical to TRBD1. The CDR3 has 15 amino acids. The junction had 10 bases not matched to a gene; V was cut back by 3 bases and J by 6 bases. Germline CDR1 reads SNHLY; CDR2 reads FYNNEI.

V usage is TRBV5-1 and J usage is TRBJ2-3; 9 bases align to TRBD1. The CDR3 extends over 16 amino acids. The germline CDR1 and CDR2 sequences are SGHRS and YFSETQ. Unmatched junction bases numbered 9, after V lost 4 bases and J lost 3 bases. CDR3 coding DNA: TGCGCCAGCAGCGCGATACCTGACAGGGGGACAGATACGCAGTATTTT. This gives the protein CASSAIPDRGTDTQYF. Full variable domain (rest looked up from reference TRBV5-1 and TRBJ2-3): KAGVTQTPRYLIKTRGQQVTLSCSPISGHRSVSWYQQTPGQGLQFLFEYFSETQRNKGNFPGRFSGRQFSNSRSEMNVSTLELGDSALYLCASSAIPDRGTDTQYFGPGTRLTVL.

This clone was detected only a few times. The chain uses TRBV7-8 and TRBJ1-3, with 10 bases matching TRBD1. Trimming at V came to 1 base and at J to 6 bases, leaving 6 bases not matched to a gene. CDR1 SGHVS and CDR2 FQNEAQ come from the germline V gene. The CDR3 is 16 residues long. The CDR3 is CASSLERTGGANTIYF. The CDR3 bases are TGTGCCAGCAGCTTAGAAAGGACAGGGGGGGCAAACACCATATATTTT.

This chain uses TRBV7-2 with TRBJ1-4; 8 bases fit TRBD1. The CDR3 runs 15 residues. Germline assignment: CDR1 SGHTA and CDR2 FQGNSA. J lost 11 bases, V lost 4 bases, and 12 bases had no gene match. The CDR3 sequence is CASSSRWTGYHKLFF. The DNA of the CDR3 is TGTGCCAGCAGCTCCCGTTGGACAGGGTATCACAAACTGTTTTTT.

The chain is built from TRBV6-1 and TRBJ2-1; perhaps TRBD1 as D (6 bases). V shed 4 bases and J shed 0 bases, with 13 bases lying between them. CDR1 is MNHNS and CDR2 is SASEGT in the germline V gene. CDR3 length: 16 residues. CDR3 nucleotide sequence: TGTGCCAGCAGTGGGACAGCCCGGAGCTCCTACAATGAGCAGTTCTTC. Translated, it gives CASSGTARSSYNEQFF.

The V call is TRBV7-9, the J call TRBJ2-4; TRBD1 aligns across 10 bases. CDR3 length equals 16 residues. Germline-derived CDR1 and CDR2 are SEHNR and FQNEAQ (reference sequence). V was clipped by 5 bases and J by 0 bases; unmatched bases: 4. The CDR3 nucleotides are TGTGCCAGCAGCCGACAGGGGGCAAAAGCCAAAAACATTCAGTACTTC. Protein product: CASSRQGAKAKNIQYF.

This clone has only one observation. The V gene is TRBV5-8, the J gene TRBJ1-5; 8 bases are a match to TRBD1. The CDR3 is 15 residues long. CDR1 and CDR2 (germline): SGHTS, YDEGEE. The junction had 6 bases not matched to a gene; V was cut back by 4 bases and J by 3 bases. The CDR3 protein is CASSHSTGDNQPQHF. The DNA of the CDR3 is TGTGCCAGCAGCCACTCGACAGGGGACAATCAGCCCCAGCATTTT.

The chain has TRBV18 and TRBJ2-3, with D perhaps TRBD2 (7 bases). Germline assignment: CDR1 KGHSH and CDR2 LQKENI. This CDR3 has 16 residues. Trimming took 6 bases from V and 2 from J, leaving 18 bases between them. The CDR3 bases are TGTGCCAGCTCCACCGGGGGGACACGGACCACAGATACGCAGTATTTT. Translation gives CASSTGGTRTTDTQYF.